The 16 T cell receptor beta chains below all came from one sample that was sequenced in a study of beta chain features in type 1 diabetes. Expressed TCRB transcripts were sequenced, since all the RNA that had been isolated was reverse transcribed. Using immunoSEQ multiplex PCR, the repertoire was profiled, and TCRdb retains in-frame clones only, with some absent. The sample includes hundreds of thousands of clones, about 32% of them seen just once. The sequenced material came from naive CD4+ T cells from blood. The receptors here all came from a man aged 18-30 years in good health.

The chain uses TRBV29-1 and TRBJ2-5; no reliable D call. Trimming left V 7 bases short and J 2 bases short, with 5 bases between. The CDR3 has 10 amino acids. CDR1 is SQVTM and CDR2 is ANQGSEA in the germline V gene. Written as DNA, the CDR3 is TGCAGCGCAGAACAAGAGACCCAGTACTTC. Translating it yields CSAEQETQYF.

This rearrangement joins TRBV7-3 to TRBJ2-3; D not certain. Between the trimmed V and J ends, which lost 5 bases and 2 bases, there was a span of 11 bases. Looked up from germline, CDR1 is SGHTA and CDR2 is FQGTGA. The CDR3 sequence is 14 residues long. The CDR3 DNA reads as TGTGCCAGCAGCCCGTTAAGGGCCACAGATACGCAGTATTTT. Its protein is CASSPLRATDTQYF.

CDR3 in amino acids: CAWSDRETQYF. In nucleotides, the CDR3 is TGTGCCTGGAGTGACAGGGAGACCCAGTACTTC. J is TRBJ2-5 and V is TRBV30; tentative D call: TRBD1 (5 bases). Trimming pared 1 base from V and 5 bases from J, leaving 5 bases between. There are 11 residues in the CDR3. Germline lookup yields CDR1 GTSNPN and CDR2 SVGIG (reference sequence).

The table lists this clone with a few counts. V usage is TRBV4-1 and J usage is TRBJ2-7, with D unclear. Between the trimmed V and J ends, which lost 0 bases and 0 bases, there was a span of 6 bases. This CDR3 contains 14 residues. Germline V gene data show CDR1 as MGHRA and CDR2 as YSYEKL. CDR3 DNA: TGCGCCAGCAGCCAAGAAGACCGCTCCTACGAGCAGTACTTC. It encodes CASSQEDRSYEQYF.

The chain uses TRBV7-2 and TRBJ2-3, with D maybe TRBD1 (5 bases). V was cut by 5 bases and J by 1 base, with 10 bases left in between. This CDR3 has 14 residues. Germline assignment: CDR1 SGHTA and CDR2 FQGNSA. The DNA of the CDR3 is TGTGCCAGCAGCCGTGACAGCCGCACAGATACGCAGTATTTT. Its protein is CASSRDSRTDTQYF.

The rearrangement joins TRBV29-1 to TRBJ2-1; 8 bases are a match to TRBD2. CDR3 length equals 15 residues. Germline V gives CDR1 SQVTM, CDR2 ANQGSEA. The trim removed 4 bases at V and 0 bases at J, leaving 5 bases unmatched. The CDR3 is CSVAQLAGSYNEQFF. CDR3 nucleotides: TGCAGCGTTGCCCAGCTAGCGGGCTCCTACAATGAGCAGTTCTTC.

V usage is TRBV5-1 and J usage is TRBJ2-3; 7 bases are shared with TRBD1. The CDR3 covers 14 residues. The V gene's germline CDR1 is SGHRS and CDR2 YFSETQ. V lost 4 bases and J lost 1; bases outside the gene matches: 3. CDR3 bases: TGCGCCAGCAGCCCTGGGACAGGCACAGATACGCAGTATTTT. Translation: CASSPGTGTDTQYF. Drawing the rest from reference TRBV5-1 and TRBJ2-3, the complete variable domain is KAGVTQTPRYLIKTRGQQVTLSCSPISGHRSVSWYQQTPGQGLQFLFEYFSETQRNKGNFPGRFSGRQFSNSRSEMNVSTLELGDSALYLCASSPGTGTDTQYFGPGTRLTVL.

The chain uses TRBV30 and TRBJ2-2, with TRBD1 identical over 9 bases. Losses at the gene ends were 3 bases for V and 5 bases for J; bases not matched to a gene: 7. The CDR3 sequence is 15 residues long. Germline V gene sequence: CDR1 GTSNPN, CDR2 SVGIG (reference sequence). This CDR3 is CAWSPGQGITGELFF. The DNA of the CDR3 is TGTGCCTGGAGCCCGGGACAGGGCATTACCGGGGAGCTGTTTTTT.

This clone was seen a few times. This rearrangement joins TRBV15 to TRBJ2-2; no reliable D call. V was pared by 5 bases and J by 3 bases, with 13 bases between. In germline, CDR1 is LNHNV, CDR2 YYDKDF (reference sequence). This CDR3 spans 15 amino acids. The CDR3 reads CATSLPWADTGELFF. CDR3 coding DNA: TGTGCCACCAGCCTTCCCTGGGCGGACACCGGGGAGCTGTTTTTT. Combining the CDR3 with reference TRBV15 and TRBJ2-2 gives the whole variable domain DAMVIQNPRYQVTQFGKPVTLSCSQTLNHNVMYWYQQKSSQAPKLLFHYYDKDFNNEADTPDNFQSRRPNTSFCFLDIRSPGLGDTAMYLCATSLPWADTGELFFGEGSRLTVL.

This clone was seen more than once but under ten times. The gene calls are TRBV29-1 and TRBJ1-2; D is ambiguous. The CDR3 covers 14 residues. The V gene lost 4 bases and the J gene lost 4 bases, with 16 bases spanning the gap. Germline V CDR1 and CDR2: SQVTM, ANQGSEA. The CDR3 coding sequence is TGCAGCGTTGGGCCATGGACGGACCCCTATGGCTACACCTTC. It is translated as CSVGPWTDPYGYTF.

This chain connects TRBV30 to TRBJ1-5; TRBD1 is a possible D gene (5 bases). The V end was cut by 4 bases, the J end by 6 bases, with 19 bases between. CDR3 length: 15 amino acids. CDR1 and CDR2 from the germline V gene are GTSNPN and SVGIG (reference sequence). The CDR3 nucleotides read TGTGCCTGGAATCCGGGCAGGGTCGTAGGTCAGCCCCAGCATTTT. It yields the protein CAWNPGRVVGQPQHF.

The CDR3 sequence is CAWSVRRGQADTQYF. The CDR3 nucleotides read TGTGCCTGGAGTGTACGAAGGGGGCAGGCAGATACGCAGTATTTT. The chain links TRBV30 to TRBJ2-3; 7 bases are shared with TRBD1. Germline CDR1 and CDR2: GTSNPN and SVGIG (reference sequence). Germline trimming cut 0 bases from V and 4 bases from J; bases unmatched to any gene: 7. This CDR3 has 15 amino acids.

CDR3 region: CASSPWGRQYEQYF. DNA for the CDR3: TGTGCCAGCAGTCCCTGGGGGAGACAATACGAGCAGTACTTC. The genes are TRBV28 and TRBJ2-7, with D perhaps being TRBD1 or TRBD2 (5 bases each). V was trimmed by 5 bases and J by 4 bases, leaving 15 bases between them. The CDR3 has 14 residues. The germline CDR1 and CDR2 sequences are MDHEN and SYDVKM.

This clone was counted between two and nine times. The gene calls are TRBV10-3 and TRBJ2-3; D may be TRBD1 or TRBD2 (5 bases each). Germline V gives CDR1 ENHRY, CDR2 SYGVKD. V was trimmed by 11 bases and J by 2 bases, leaving 8 bases between them. The CDR3 extends over 11 amino acids. CDR3 region: CAAGATDTQYF. DNA for the CDR3: TGTGCCGCCGGGGCCACAGATACGCAGTATTTT.

Here the CDR3 DNA reads TGTGCCAGCTCACCTCTTTCTGGCGGGAGCGGCAACGAGCAGTACTTC. It specifies CASSPLSGGSGNEQYF. V and J are TRBV18 and TRBJ2-7, with TRBD2 matching over 7 bases. V gave up 3 bases and J gave up 5 bases; unmatched junction bases: 13. Germline CDR1 reads KGHSH; CDR2 reads LQKENI. The CDR3 sequence is 16 residues long.

This clone showed up just a few times. This rearrangement joins TRBV20-1 to TRBJ2-4; the D gene could be TRBD1 or TRBD2 (5 bases each). The CDR3 is made up of 11 amino acids. The V and J ends lost 2 bases and 7 bases respectively, with 6 bases between them. Germline V gene data show CDR1 as DFQATT and CDR2 as SNEGSKA (reference sequence). CDR3 sequence reads: CSARWGNIQYF. CDR3 bases: TGCAGTGCTAGATGGGGGAACATTCAGTACTTC.